The T cell receptor beta chain under discussion was sequenced for a study of T cells in localized non-small cell lung cancer. Study-level findings and limits: Appearance in adjacent lung was seen for a median approximately 60 of the top 100 tumor clones. Prolonged overall survival went with higher T cell density in the blood. Measurement of T cell clonality placed uninvolved adjacent lung highest, above the level in tumor.

About this clone: Its antigen remains unidentified.

Generated by immunoSEQ multiplex PCR, the TCRdb table keeps only in-frame clones and is missing some. The data hold about 40,000 clones, with roughly 90% observed a single time. This clonotype was obtained from a woman aged 40 to 75 with stage II lung adenocarcinoma. This sample comprised PBMCs, obtained before any cancer treatment.

Here the CDR3 DNA reads TGTGCCAGCAGTGAGGTCGGGGGCCTCACAGATACGCAGTATTTT. Translating it yields CASSEVGGLTDTQYF. The J gene is TRBJ2-3, the V gene TRBV2; D may match TRBD1 or TRBD2 (6 bases each). Germline values: CDR1 SNHLY, CDR2 FYNNEI. The CDR3 length is 15 residues. V was cut by 3 bases and J by 2 bases, with 12 bases left in between.